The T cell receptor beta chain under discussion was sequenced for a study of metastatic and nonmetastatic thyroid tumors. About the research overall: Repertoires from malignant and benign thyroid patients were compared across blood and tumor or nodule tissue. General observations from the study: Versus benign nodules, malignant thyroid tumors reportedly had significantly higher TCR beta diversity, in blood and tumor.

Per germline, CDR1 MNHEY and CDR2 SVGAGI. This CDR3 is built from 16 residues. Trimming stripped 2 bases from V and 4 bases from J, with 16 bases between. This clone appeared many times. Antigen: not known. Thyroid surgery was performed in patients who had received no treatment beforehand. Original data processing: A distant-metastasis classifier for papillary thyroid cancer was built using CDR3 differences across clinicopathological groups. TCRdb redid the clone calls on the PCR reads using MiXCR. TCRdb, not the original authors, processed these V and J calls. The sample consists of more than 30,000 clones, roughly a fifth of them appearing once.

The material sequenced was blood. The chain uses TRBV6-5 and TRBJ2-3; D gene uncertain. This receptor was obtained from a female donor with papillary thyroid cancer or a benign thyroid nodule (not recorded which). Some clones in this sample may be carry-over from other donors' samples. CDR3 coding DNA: TGTGCCAGCAGTTACCTGGGCCGCCCGGCGTCAGATACGCAGTATTTT. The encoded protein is CASSYLGRPASDTQYF.